Listed here are 14 T cell receptor beta chains from one sample, sequenced in a study of T cell changes during pregnancy in multiple sclerosis. TCRdb's table, derived via immunoSEQ multiplex PCR, lists solely in-frame clones and lacks some. The profile shows under 110,000 clones, around 90% of them singletons. The specimen comprised peripheral blood, sampled after pregnancy. These receptors came from a female donor with multiple sclerosis, enrolled in a pregnancy study.

The chain uses TRBV5-1 and TRBJ2-5, with 9 nucleotides matching TRBD1. V was clipped by 3 bases and J by 3 bases; unmatched bases: 6. The CDR3 spans 15 residues. Germline V gives CDR1 SGHRS, CDR2 YFSETQ. The CDR3 region is CASSSWGQGKETQYF. CDR3 bases: TGCGCCAGCAGCTCGTGGGGACAGGGTAAAGAGACCCAGTACTTC.

The chain carries TRBV7-3 and TRBJ2-7; D is possibly TRBD2 (6 bases). V was cut by 1 base and J by 7 bases, with 17 bases left in between. CDR1 and CDR2 (germline): SGHTA, FQGTGA. The CDR3 totals 15 residues. The CDR3 DNA follows: TGTGCCAGCAGCTTAATGGGGGGACGTCTCGAGGAGCAGTACTTC. Encoded protein: CASSLMGGRLEEQYF.

V gene TRBV7-2 combines with J gene TRBJ2-2, with 11 bases that match TRBD2. CDR1 is SGHTA and CDR2 is FQGNSA in the germline V gene. Trimming cost V 5 bases and J 3 bases; bases outside gene matches: 5. The CDR3 spans 16 residues. This CDR3 is CASSPGLAGYTGELFF. In nucleotides, the CDR3 is TGTGCCAGCAGCCCTGGACTAGCGGGTTACACCGGGGAGCTGTTTTTT. Variable domain in full (rest from reference TRBV7-2 and TRBJ2-2): GAGVSQSPSNKVTEKGKDVELRCDPISGHTALYWYRQSLGQGLEFLIYFQGNSAPDKSGLPSDRFSAERTGGSVSTLTIQRTQQEDSAVYLCASSPGLAGYTGELFFGEGSRLTVL.

This chain uses TRBV19 with TRBJ2-5; D ambiguous. There are 13 residues in the CDR3. V shed 6 bases and J shed 1 base, with 9 bases lying between them. CDR1 LNHDA and CDR2 SQIVND come from the germline V gene (reference sequence). CDR3 in DNA: TGTGCCAGTAGCCCCGAGCCCCAAGAGACCCAGTACTTC. It translates to CASSPEPQETQYF.

The CDR3 DNA is TGTGCCAGCAGTTTGGAGGGACGGACCACTGAAGCTTTCTTT. Amino acids: CASSLEGRTTEAFF. V is TRBV27 and J is TRBJ1-1, with a possible D match to TRBD1 (5 bases). The CDR3 runs to 14 residues. Trimming removed 3 bases at V and 4 bases at J, with 12 bases between. CDR1 and CDR2 (germline): MNHEY, SMNVEV (reference sequence).

This chain connects TRBV5-5 to TRBJ2-7, with TRBD2 matching over 9 bases. This CDR3 comprises 15 residues. V lost 0 bases and J lost 5; bases outside the gene matches: 6. Germline-derived CDR1 and CDR2 are SGHKS and YYEKEE (reference sequence). The CDR3 spells CASSLGGGRGHEQYF. In nucleotides, the CDR3 is TGTGCCAGCAGCTTGGGCGGCGGGAGGGGCCACGAGCAGTACTTC.

CDR3 nucleotides: TGTGCCAGCAGCCTCTCCTCAGACACAGGTACAGCTAACTATGGCTACACCTTC. The encoded protein is CASSLSSDTGTANYGYTF. This sequence joins TRBV13 and TRBJ1-2, with D maybe TRBD1 (5 bases). Germline values: CDR1 PRHDT, CDR2 FYEKMQ (reference sequence). The V end lost 5 bases, the J end lost 0 bases, and 22 bases lay between the germline ends. This CDR3 region has 18 residues.

The J gene is TRBJ1-4, the V gene TRBV28, with D hard to call. The CDR3 is 14 amino acids. V lost 9 bases to trimming and J lost 0 bases, with 11 bases between them. Germline CDR1 and CDR2: MDHEN and SYDVKM. The CDR3 region is CASYRDATNEKLFF. CDR3 coding DNA: TGTGCCAGTTATAGAGATGCAACTAATGAAAAACTGTTTTTT.

The chain combines TRBV4-1 with TRBJ2-2; 9 bases agree with TRBD2. CDR1 and CDR2 from the germline V gene are MGHRA and YSYEKL. The CDR3 length is 17 residues. The trim removed 0 bases at V and 2 bases at J, leaving 4 bases unmatched. The CDR3 sequence: CASSQEFLAGNTGELFF. DNA for the CDR3: TGCGCCAGCAGCCAAGAATTCCTAGCGGGAAACACCGGGGAGCTGTTTTTT.

This clone was counted a single time. V gene TRBV2 combines with J gene TRBJ2-3; 15 bases agree with TRBD2. With 4 bases clipped from V and 6 bases from J, the junction kept 5 bases outside the gene matches. CDR1 is SNHLY and CDR2 is FYNNEI in the germline V gene. CDR3 length: 16 amino acids. For the CDR3, the DNA is TGTGCCAGCAGTGCTGGACTAGCGGGGGGGTGGGATACGCAGTATTTT. It encodes CASSAGLAGGWDTQYF.

In this sample, this clone turned up once. The chain couples TRBV5-1 to TRBJ2-2; TRBD2 matches at 11 bases. The V gene end was trimmed by 0 bases and the J gene end by 1 base; junction bases not matched to a gene: 5. Germline V gene sequence: CDR1 SGHRS, CDR2 YFSETQ. There are 18 residues in the CDR3. CDR3 in DNA: TGCGCCAGCAGCTTGGGCGGACTAGCGGGCGTGAACACCGGGGAGCTGTTTTTT. Residues: CASSLGGLAGVNTGELFF.

Written as DNA, the CDR3 is TGTGCAAGTCGCTTAGCGCTGGACAGGTCCAAAGAGACCCAGTACTTC. Amino acid sequence: CASRLALDRSKETQYF. The chain carries TRBV12-2 and TRBJ2-5; the DNA was not compared with TRBD1, the D call given in the table. TRBV12-2 is assigned pseudogene status. This CDR3 is 16 amino acids long.

The V call is TRBV7-6, the J call TRBJ1-4, with 7 bases identical to TRBD1. V gave up 2 bases and J gave up 4 bases; unmatched junction bases: 7. The germline V gene has CDR1 SGHVS and CDR2 FNYEAQ. This CDR3 contains 16 residues. The CDR3 DNA sequence: TGTGCCAGCAGCTTATACCGACAGGGCCATAATGAAAAACTGTTTTTT. This sequence encodes CASSLYRQGHNEKLFF. Together with reference TRBV7-6 and TRBJ1-4, the CDR3 gives the full variable domain: GAGVSQSPRYKVTKRGQDVALRCDPISGHVSLYWYRQALGQGPEFLTYFNYEAQQDKSGLPNDRFSAERPEGSISTLTIQRTEQRDSAMYRCASSLYRQGHNEKLFFGSGTQLSVL.

The rearrangement joins TRBV7-8 to TRBJ2-5, with D possibly TRBD1 on 5 matching bases. This CDR3 region has 16 residues. V lost 6 bases and J 0 bases, leaving 17 bases between the germline ends. CDR1 SGHVS and CDR2 FQNEAQ come from the germline V gene. The CDR3 DNA reads TGTGCCAGCAGGGAGATAGCTAGGGGCAACCAAGAGACCCAGTACTTC. The encoded protein is CASREIARGNQETQYF.